This T cell receptor beta chain came from a study of blood T cell repertoires in COVID-19. In the study overall: Sites in the United States, Italy and Spain provided acute and convalescent COVID-19 samples. The analysed material was cDNA or gDNA that came from T cells, B-cell-depleted T cells, or PBMCs.

V was pared by 4 bases and J by 3 bases, with 12 bases of the junction left unmatched. This CDR3 is 17 amino acids long. Germline loops: CDR1 SGHRS, CDR2 YFSETQ. TCRdb's copy holds only in-frame clones and misses some; the assay was immunoSEQ multiplex PCR. The sample records approximately 200,000 clones, about 83% being singletons. The chain is built from TRBV5-1 and TRBJ2-2; 7 nucleotides match TRBD1. Sequencing used peripheral blood. This sequence was found in a woman in her forties or fifties with acute or convalescent COVID-19. The CDR3: CASSLRSAGGDTGELFF. The CDR3 bases are TGCGCCAGCAGCCTACGGTCGGCAGGGGGTGACACCGGGGAGCTGTTTTTT.